These T cell receptor beta chains were read from a single sample in a study of blood T cell repertoires in COVID-19. The table came from immunoSEQ multiplex PCR; TCRdb's copy has only in-frame clones and leaves some out. The sample shows 150,000 to 200,000 clones, around nine tenths of them seen only once. The sample comprised peripheral blood. These receptors were taken from a woman aged 18-29 years who had recovered from COVID-19. Both conserved end residues are part of each CDR3. A D gene is named only where the DNA matches it firmly. Only part of the rows carry a size: once, few, many, or a class if the clone is expanded.

d_call j_call clone_size v_call cdr3_aa cdr3_nt
TRBD1 TRBJ2-7 few TRBV6-1 CASSEGTGGSYEQYF TGTGCCAGCAGTGAAGGGACAGGGGGCTCCTACGAGCAGTACTTC
- TRBJ2-1 - TRBV6-6 CASSPAGGRDYNEQFF TGTGCCAGCAGTCCCGCGGGCGGGCGGGACTACAATGAGCAGTTCTTC
- TRBJ2-1 - TRBV27 CASSSRLVNEQFF TGTGCCAGCAGTTCAAGACTAGTTAATGAGCAGTTCTTC
- TRBJ1-4 once TRBV30 CALRRRDATNEKLFF TGTGCCCTCAGGCGCAGGGATGCAACTAATGAAAAACTGTTTTTT
TRBD2 TRBJ2-1 - TRBV4-2 CASSHRLAGAIHEQFF TGTGCCAGCAGCCACAGACTAGCGGGAGCGATCCATGAGCAGTTCTTC
- TRBJ2-7 - TRBV7-9 CASSRDGGEQYF TGTGCCAGCAGCAGGGACGGGGGCGAGCAGTACTTC
- TRBJ1-4 - TRBV6-6 CASNTEGRARGKLFF TGTGCCAGCAACACGGAGGGGCGAGCGCGTGGAAAACTGTTTTTT
- TRBJ1-3 - TRBV6-5 CASSRIRGSGNTIYF TGTGCCAGCAGTCGAATCAGGGGCTCTGGAAACACCATATATTTT
- TRBJ1-1 - TRBV19 CASSMGGMNTEAFF TGTGCCAGTAGTATGGGGGGGATGAACACTGAAGCTTTCTTT
TRBD1 TRBJ1-1 - TRBV10-3 CAISGTGGGTEAFF TGTGCCATCAGCGGAACAGGGGGCGGCACTGAAGCTTTCTTT
TRBD1 TRBJ1-2 - TRBV4-3 CASSQSTGMNYGYTF TGCGCCAGCAGCCAGTCGACAGGGATGAACTATGGCTACACCTTC
TRBD2 TRBJ2-3 - TRBV9 CASSSRRGNTQYF TGTGCCAGCAGCTCACGGCGGGGGAATACGCAGTATTTT
TRBD1 TRBJ1-2 - TRBV27 CASSRIPPGQGVSSYGYTF TGTGCCAGCAGCCGCATACCCCCGGGACAGGGGGTGTCCAGCTATGGCTACACCTTC
- TRBJ1-4 once TRBV7-9 CASSPRLTGNWEKLFF TGTGCCAGCAGCCCCCGACTGACAGGCAACTGGGAAAAACTGTTTTTT
TRBD1 TRBJ2-2 - TRBV5-3 CARSFGSWIHRQGGTGELFF TGTGCCAGAAGCTTTGGATCCTGGATACACAGACAGGGGGGCACCGGGGAGCTGTTTTTT
TRBD1 TRBJ2-6 - TRBV4-1 CASSRLSTGTGANVLTF TGCGCCAGCAGCCGGCTATCGACAGGGACTGGGGCCAACGTCCTGACTTTC
- TRBJ1-1 - TRBV10-3 CAISESPGRGTEAFF TGTGCCATCAGTGAGTCTCCGGGACGGGGGACTGAAGCTTTCTTT
- TRBJ2-7 - TRBV12-1 CASSYGTGGRYEQYF TGTGCCAGCAGCTACGGGACAGGGGGTAGGTACGAGCAGTACTTC
TRBD2 TRBJ2-3 - TRBV5-4 CASSLWATSGRASFSDTQYF TGTGCCAGCAGCTTGTGGGCGACTAGCGGGAGGGCCTCGTTCTCAGATACGCAGTATTTT
- TRBJ2-5 - TRBV5-5 CASSPTNGETQYF TGTGCCAGCAGCCCCACCAACGGGGAGACCCAGTACTTC
- TRBJ1-4 once TRBV10-3 CAISESENEKLFF TGTGCCATCAGTGAGTCTGAGAATGAAAAACTGTTTTTT
- TRBJ1-1 - TRBV9 CASSVAAKNTEAFF TGTGCCAGCAGCGTAGCTGCGAAAAACACTGAAGCTTTCTTT
- TRBJ2-1 - TRBV6-5 CASSSQGGNEQFF TGTGCCAGCAGTTCCCAGGGAGGAAATGAGCAGTTCTTC
- TRBJ2-7 once TRBV28 CASSLLRGSYEQYF TGTGCCAGCAGTCTACTCCGCGGCTCCTACGAGCAGTACTTC